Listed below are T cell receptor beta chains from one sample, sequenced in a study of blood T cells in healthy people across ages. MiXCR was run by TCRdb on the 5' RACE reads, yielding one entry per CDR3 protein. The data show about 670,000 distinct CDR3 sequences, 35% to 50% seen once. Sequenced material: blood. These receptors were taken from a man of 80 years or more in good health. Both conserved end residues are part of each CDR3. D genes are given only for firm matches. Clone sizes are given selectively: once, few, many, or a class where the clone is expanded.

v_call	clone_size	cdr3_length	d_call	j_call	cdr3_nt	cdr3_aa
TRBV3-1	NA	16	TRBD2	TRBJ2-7	TGTGCCAGCAGCCAAGCTCTAGCGGGAGTTTTAGGCGAGCAGTACTTC	CASSQALAGVLGEQYF
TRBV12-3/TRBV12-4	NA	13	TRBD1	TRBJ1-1	TGTGCCAGCAGTTCCCCGGGACAGAGTGAAGCTTTCTTT	CASSSPGQSEAFF
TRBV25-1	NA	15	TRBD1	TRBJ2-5	TGTGCCAGCAGTGAACCGACAGGGTCGACAGAGACCCAGTACTTC	CASSEPTGSTETQYF
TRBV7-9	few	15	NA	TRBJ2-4	TGTGCCAGCAGCACGTGGGAAAGGACCAAAAACATTCAGTACTTC	CASSTWERTKNIQYF
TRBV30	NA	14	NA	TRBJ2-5	TGTGCCTGGACATACCGGAGAAGGGGAGAGACCCAGTACTTC	CAWTYRRRGETQYF
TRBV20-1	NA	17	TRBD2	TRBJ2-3	TGCAGTGCTAGAGTCCCGAAGGCTAGCGGGAGGGGCGGTACGCAGTATTTT	CSARVPKASGRGGTQYF
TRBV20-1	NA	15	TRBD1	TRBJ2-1	TGCAGTGCTAGACTCGACAGGGGGAGGCACAGTGAGCAGTTCTTC	CSARLDRGRHSEQFF
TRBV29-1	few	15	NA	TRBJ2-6	TGCAGCGTCGCAACGCGGTTCTCTGGGGCCAACGTCCTGACTTTC	CSVATRFSGANVLTF
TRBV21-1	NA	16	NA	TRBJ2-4	TGTGCCGGCACCAGAAGCAGCGGGCCCGGGAAAAACATTCAGTACTTC	CAGTRSSGPGKNIQYF
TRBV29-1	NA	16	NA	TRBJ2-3	TGCAGCGTTGAAGGTAGCCCCGGGGGTAGGACAGATACGCAGTATTTT	CSVEGSPGGRTDTQYF
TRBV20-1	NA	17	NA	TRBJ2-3	TGCAGTGCTAGTACCCCCAATAATTGGGGCTTGGGAGATACGCAGTATTTT	CSASTPNNWGLGDTQYF
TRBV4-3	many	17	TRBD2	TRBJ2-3	TGCGCCAGCAGCCAAGAATCGGGAACTAGCGGGGGTGGTACGCAGTATTTT	CASSQESGTSGGGTQYF
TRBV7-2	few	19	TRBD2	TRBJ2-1	TGTGCCAGCAGCCCGCGGGCAACTAGCGGGGATCGGTCCTACAATGAGCAGTTCTTC	CASSPRATSGDRSYNEQFF
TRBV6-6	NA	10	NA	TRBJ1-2	TGTGCCAGCAGTTATCGGGGGGCCACCTTC	CASSYRGATF
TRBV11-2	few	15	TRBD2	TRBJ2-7	TGTGCCAGCAGCTTAGCGGGGGGAGGTGTCTACGAGCAGTACTTC	CASSLAGGGVYEQYF
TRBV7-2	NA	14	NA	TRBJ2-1	TGTGCCAGCCTTACAGCTCCTAGGGGGGGCGAGCAGTTCTTC	CASLTAPRGGEQFF
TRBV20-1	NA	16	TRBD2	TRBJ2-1	TGCAGTGCTACCGATACCCTAGCGGAAATCTACAATGAGCAGTTCTTC	CSATDTLAEIYNEQFF
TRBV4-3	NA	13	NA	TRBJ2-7	TGCGCCAGCAGCCAAGACAAGGGCTACGAGCAGTACTTC	CASSQDKGYEQYF
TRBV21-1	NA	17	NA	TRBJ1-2	TGTGCCAGCAGCAATGAGGGGGGGACCGGAGCTAACTATGGCTACACCTTC	CASSNEGGTGANYGYTF
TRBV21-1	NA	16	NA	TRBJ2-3	TGTGCCAGCAGCAAAATATCCGAAATGAACACAGATACGCAGTATTTT	CASSKISEMNTDTQYF
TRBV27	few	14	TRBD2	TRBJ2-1	TGTGCCAGCATAGGACTAGCGGGAAGCAATGAGCAGTTCTTC	CASIGLAGSNEQFF
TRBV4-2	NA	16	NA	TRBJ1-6	TGTGCCAGCAGCCAAGTGGGGGTACAGGGAGGTTCACTCCTCCACTTT	CASSQVGVQGGSLLHF
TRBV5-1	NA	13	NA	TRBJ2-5	TGCGCCAGCCGAGAGGGGAGTAAAGAGACCCAGTACTTC	CASREGSKETQYF
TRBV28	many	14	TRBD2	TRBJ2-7	TGTGCCAGCAGTGAAGGGACTAGCGGCTACGAGCAGTACTTC	CASSEGTSGYEQYF
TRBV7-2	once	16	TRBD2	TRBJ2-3	TGTGCCAGCAGCCTGATGGGGGGGGGACGGGCAGATACGCAGTATTTT	CASSLMGGGRADTQYF
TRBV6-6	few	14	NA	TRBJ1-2	TGTGCCAGCAGCTCTCTGAGGGCTAACTATGGCTACACCTTC	CASSSLRANYGYTF
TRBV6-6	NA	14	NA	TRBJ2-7	TGTGCCAGCAGTTACTCGGGGGTCGGCACCGAGCAGTACTTC	CASSYSGVGTEQYF
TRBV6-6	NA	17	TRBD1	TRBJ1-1	TGTGCCAGCAGTCCACGGACAGGGTTGGGTTTTAACACTGAAGCTTTCTTT	CASSPRTGLGFNTEAFF
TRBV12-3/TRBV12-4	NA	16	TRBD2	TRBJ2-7	TGTGCCAGCAGTTTCCGGTGGACTAGCGGACAGCTGGAGCAGTACTTC	CASSFRWTSGQLEQYF
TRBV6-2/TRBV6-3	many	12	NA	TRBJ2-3	TGTGCCAGCAGTTACCACCCAGATACGCAGTATTTT	CASSYHPDTQYF
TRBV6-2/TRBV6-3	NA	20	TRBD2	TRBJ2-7	TGTGCCAGCAGTTACCCAAGGGGGACTAGCGGGAGGGCCAACTCCTACGAGCAGTACTTC	CASSYPRGTSGRANSYEQYF
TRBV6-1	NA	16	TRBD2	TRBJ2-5	TGTGCCAGCAGTCAGACTAGCGGGGGGGCCCAAGAGACCCAGTACTTC	CASSQTSGGAQETQYF
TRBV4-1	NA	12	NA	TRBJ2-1	TGCGCCAGCAGCCAAGAGGCGTCCCTGCAGTTCTTC	CASSQEASLQFF
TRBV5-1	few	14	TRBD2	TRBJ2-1	TGCGCCAGCAGCGAAGGGACTAGCGGGAGTCGGAAGTTCTTC	CASSEGTSGSRKFF
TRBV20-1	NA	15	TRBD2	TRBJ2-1	TGCAGTGCTTATATAGCGGGAGGACCCTACAATGAGCAGTTCTTC	CSAYIAGGPYNEQFF
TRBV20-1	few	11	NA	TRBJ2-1	TGCAGTGCTAGAGATGAGCATGAGCAGTTCTTC	CSARDEHEQFF
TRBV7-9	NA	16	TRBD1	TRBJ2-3	TGTGCCAGCAGCCAGCTGGGGACAGGGGGGCTAGATACGCAGTATTTT	CASSQLGTGGLDTQYF
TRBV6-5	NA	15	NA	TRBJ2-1	TGTGCCAGCAGTTACGGCTCTAAGAACTACAATGAGCAGTTCTTC	CASSYGSKNYNEQFF
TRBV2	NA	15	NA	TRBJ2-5	TGTGCCAGCAGTGCACCGAGGGGTCGATCGGAGACCCAGTACTTC	CASSAPRGRSETQYF
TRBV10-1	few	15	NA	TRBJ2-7	TGCGCCAGCAGTGAGTCGTTCGGGGTAAGGAGCGAGCAGTACTTC	CASSESFGVRSEQYF
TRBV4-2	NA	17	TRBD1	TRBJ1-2	TGTGCCAGCAGCCAAGCATCAACAGGGGCCCAATCGGGAGGCTACACCTTC	CASSQASTGAQSGGYTF